This paragraph covers one T cell receptor (beta chain) sequence. The entry originates in a study of OX40 agonist ivuxolimab in advanced cancers. Across the study: A partial response was reached by three patients: one with hepatocellular carcinoma and two with cutaneous melanoma.

This CDR3 region has 15 residues. The germline V gene has CDR1 MNHEY and CDR2 SMNVEV (reference sequence). V lost 3 bases, J lost 5 bases, and 17 bases lay in between. Repertoires were generated with immunoSEQ multiplex PCR, while TCRdb's copy carries only in-frame clones and drops some. The repertoire holds some 97,000 clones, with about 88% as singletons. The rearrangement uses TRBV27 and TRBJ2-7, with TRBD2 as a possible D gene (5 bases). This sequence was found in an adult with an advanced solid tumor such as melanoma, head and neck, liver or kidney cancer. Source: CD4+ or CD8+ T cells sorted from blood, taken in a trial of the OX40 agonist ivuxolimab. CDR3 amino acids: CASSFTPSQQDEQYF. Here the CDR3 DNA reads TGTGCCAGCAGTTTCACCCCTAGCCAGCAGGACGAGCAGTACTTC.